Listed below are T cell receptor beta chains from one sample, sequenced in a study of graft-versus-host responses after intestinal transplantation. What these receptors recognize is not known. Some clones are missing from TCRdb's copy, which holds only in-frame ones; the method was immunoSEQ multiplex PCR. Of under 150,000 clones in the sample, around 96% are singletons; the top ten hold around 3.3%. The sequencing used unstimulated CD8+ T cells sorted from spleen or lymph node cells, collected before intestinal transplant. The receptors were gathered from a human donor who received an intestinal transplant. Each CDR3 is given with its conserved first and last residue. A D gene is named only where the DNA matches it firmly. Part of the rows lack a size; the others show once, few, many or a class for expanded clones.

cdr3_nt	cdr3_aa	v_call	d_call	clone_size	j_call
TGTGCCAGCAGCTTAGCCCTAGCGTTGGAGTTCTTC	CASSLALALEFF	TRBV7-9	NA	NA	TRBJ2-1
TGTGCCAGCATCTCTCAGGGGAACACCGGGGAGCTGTTTTTT	CASISQGNTGELFF	TRBV28	NA	NA	TRBJ2-2
TGTGCCAGTAGCCCCTCATGGGGCAGGGGAGACGAGCAGTACTTC	CASSPSWGRGDEQYF	TRBV19	NA	NA	TRBJ2-7
TGTGCCAGTAGTCGGGACCCCTACAATGAGCAGTTCTTC	CASSRDPYNEQFF	TRBV19	NA	NA	TRBJ2-1
TGCAGCGCACTTAGCGGGATGACCTACGAGCAGTACTTC	CSALSGMTYEQYF	TRBV29-1	TRBD2	NA	TRBJ2-7
TGTGCCAGTAGTATTTTTGGGGAGAGGACTGAAGCTTTCTTT	CASSIFGERTEAFF	TRBV19	NA	few	TRBJ1-1
TGTGCCAGCAGTTTACCTGGCTCCTACAATGAGCAGTTCTTC	CASSLPGSYNEQFF	TRBV27	NA	NA	TRBJ2-1
TGTGCCAGTATAGACAGCACTGAAGCTTTCTTT	CASIDSTEAFF	TRBV19	NA	NA	TRBJ1-1
TGTGCCAGCAGCGGGGTGGGAGGGGGGTACACTGAAGCTTTCTTT	CASSGVGGGYTEAFF	TRBV11-3	NA	NA	TRBJ1-1
TGTGCCAGCAGCTTAGGTCCCTCCGAGCAGTACTTC	CASSLGPSEQYF	TRBV7-9	NA	NA	TRBJ2-7
TGCGCCAGCAGTGGCTACGAGCAGTACTTC	CASSGYEQYF	TRBV10-1	NA	NA	TRBJ2-7
NA	CASSQRSTSGMNTEAFF	TRBV2	NA	NA	TRBJ1-1
TGTGCCAGCAGTTTATCCGGTTACGAGCAGTACTTC	CASSLSGYEQYF	TRBV28	NA	NA	TRBJ2-7
TGTGCCAGCAGCCTATCACAGGGGGTTCTCTACAATGAGCAGTTCTTC	CASSLSQGVLYNEQFF	TRBV14	TRBD1	NA	TRBJ2-1
TGTGCCAGCAGCCCCACACGGGACACTGAAGCTTTCTTT	CASSPTRDTEAFF	TRBV7-3	NA	once	TRBJ1-1
TGTGCCAGCAGCTCAACCGGGACTAGCGGGTCTGGGGCCAACGTCCTGACTTTC	CASSSTGTSGSGANVLTF	TRBV5-4	TRBD2	once	TRBJ2-6
TGCGCCAGCAGCTTAGGGGTCTATGGCTACACCTTC	CASSLGVYGYTF	TRBV4-1	NA	NA	TRBJ1-2
TGTGCGAGCTCCCGGGACAGGGTAACTGAGTTGTTTTTT	CASSRDRVTELFF	TRBV5-6	TRBD1	NA	TRBJ1-4
TGTGCCAGCAGTTCGGCGACAGGAAGGCAGTACTTC	CASSSATGRQYF	TRBV28	NA	NA	TRBJ2-5
TGTGCCAGCAGCGATTTCCAGCCGGGGAGAACCTACAATGAGCAGTTCTTC	CASSDFQPGRTYNEQFF	TRBV9	NA	NA	TRBJ2-1
TGTGCCAGCAGTTCCGGGACTAGCGGGATCTACGAGCAGTACTTC	CASSSGTSGIYEQYF	TRBV2	TRBD2	NA	TRBJ2-7
TGTGCCAGCAGCTTAGGTTTGGGCATTCTTAGCACAGATACGCAGTATTTT	CASSLGLGILSTDTQYF	TRBV7-8	NA	NA	TRBJ2-3
TGTGCCACCACGATGACAGGGGCCAACCTCTATGGCTACACCTTC	CATTMTGANLYGYTF	TRBV6-5	TRBD1	NA	TRBJ1-2
TGTGCCTGGTCCGGGACAGGGCGAGGTGAGCAGTTCTTC	CAWSGTGRGEQFF	TRBV30	TRBD1	NA	TRBJ2-1
TGTGCCAGCAGTTACGCGGGAAGGTACGAGCAGTACTTC	CASSYAGRYEQYF	TRBV6-5	NA	NA	TRBJ2-7
TGTGCCAGCAGACTAGCGGCCTACAATGAGCAGTTCTTC	CASRLAAYNEQFF	TRBV2	TRBD2	NA	TRBJ2-1
TGTGCCTGGAGTCCCACAACCACAGATACGCAGTATTTT	CAWSPTTTDTQYF	TRBV30	NA	once	TRBJ2-3
TGTGCCAGCAGCGGATCGGACAGCTACAATGAGCAGTTCTTC	CASSGSDSYNEQFF	TRBV9	NA	NA	TRBJ2-1
TGCAGCGCCGATTCTGACGGAATCAGCACAGATACGCAGTATTTT	CSADSDGISTDTQYF	TRBV29-1	NA	NA	TRBJ2-3
TGCGCCAGCAGCTTGGCCCGGGGTTGGAACACTGAAGCTTTCTTT	CASSLARGWNTEAFF	TRBV5-1	NA	NA	TRBJ1-1
TGTGCCAGTACTCCCTCCTCCTATGGCTACACCTTC	CASTPSSYGYTF	TRBV19	NA	NA	TRBJ1-2
TGTGCCAGCAGCGCCCAACAGGCATACGAGCAGTACTTC	CASSAQQAYEQYF	TRBV7-6	NA	NA	TRBJ2-7
TGTGCCAGCAGCTTAAAAGGGGGAAGCCGGGGCGGGAGTGACACCGGGGAGCTGTTTTTT	CASSLKGGSRGGSDTGELFF	TRBV7-3	NA	NA	TRBJ2-2
TGTGCCAGCAGCCAACGACAGGGTATATTCTACAATGAGCAGTTCTTC	CASSQRQGIFYNEQFF	TRBV27	TRBD1	NA	TRBJ2-1
TGTGCCAGCAGCTTGGGCGTCTATGGCTACACCTTC	CASSLGVYGYTF	TRBV5-4	NA	NA	TRBJ1-2
TGTGCCAGCAGTTTAGTGCCCTCTGCCAATCAGCCCCAGCATTTT	CASSLVPSANQPQHF	TRBV6-5	NA	NA	TRBJ1-5
TGTGCCAGCAGTTACCCGGGACAGGGCCGCTACGAGCAGTACTTC	CASSYPGQGRYEQYF	TRBV6-5	TRBD1	few	TRBJ2-7
TGTGCCAGCAGTTGGACTGGGACTGACCTTAACGAGCAGTACTTC	CASSWTGTDLNEQYF	TRBV7-8	NA	NA	TRBJ2-7
TGTGCCAGCAGTTTAGATGGAGGACAGGGGAACACTGAAGCTTTCTTT	CASSLDGGQGNTEAFF	TRBV27	TRBD1	NA	TRBJ1-1
TGCAGCGACCGGGGCGGGAGGTTCCGCAATGAGCAGTTCTTC	CSDRGGRFRNEQFF	TRBV29-1	TRBD2	NA	TRBJ2-1
TGTGCCAGCAGCTTGGATACCCAGGGTTTGTATCGCGAGCAGTACTTC	CASSLDTQGLYREQYF	TRBV5-6	NA	NA	TRBJ2-7
TGTGCCAGCAGCTTAGGACAGGCGCCTATGGAGGAGCCCCAGCATTTT	CASSLGQAPMEEPQHF	TRBV13	NA	NA	TRBJ1-5
TGTGCCAGCAGCCTAGGGGCCGGCTATGGCTACACCTTC	CASSLGAGYGYTF	TRBV27	NA	NA	TRBJ1-2
TGTGCCAGCAGCTTGAGGGGCACTGAAGCTTTCTTT	CASSLRGTEAFF	TRBV5-6	NA	large	TRBJ1-1
TGTGCCAGCGGACAGATGAACACCGGGGAGCTGTTTTTT	CASGQMNTGELFF	TRBV19	NA	few	TRBJ2-2
TGTGCCAGCAGCTTGGTTGCGCACACAGATACGCAGTATTTT	CASSLVAHTDTQYF	TRBV5-6	NA	NA	TRBJ2-3
TGTGCCAGCAGCTTGCCCGGGACAGGGGGACTCTACGAGCAGTACTTC	CASSLPGTGGLYEQYF	TRBV5-8	TRBD1	NA	TRBJ2-7
TGTGCCATCACCCCACGGGAGGGTAGCTACGAGCAGTACTTC	CAITPREGSYEQYF	TRBV10-3	TRBD2	NA	TRBJ2-7
TGTGCCAGCAGGGACTTGGGCGCCTACGAGCAGTACTTC	CASRDLGAYEQYF	TRBV27	NA	once	TRBJ2-7